The rows below give T cell receptor beta chains drawn from one sample of a study of radiation and T cells in renal cell carcinoma. Some clones are missing from TCRdb's copy, which holds only in-frame ones; the method was immunoSEQ multiplex PCR. The sample carries just over 95,000 clones, 70% to 90% recorded once. The sequenced sample was blood, obtained from a patient whose treatment included radiotherapy and nephrectomy. These receptors all stem from a man over 45 with renal cell carcinoma. Each CDR3 is given with its conserved first and last residue. The order of the fields is V gene, J gene, clone size, D gene, CDR3 protein, CDR3 DNA. The D gene is left open where the match is weak. Clone size is given for some rows only: seen once, a few or many times, or a class if the clone is expanded.

V gene: TRBV5-6; J gene: TRBJ1-2; clone size: .; D gene: .; CDR3 protein: CASSLAFYSSGYGYTF; CDR3 DNA: TGTGCCAGCAGCTTGGCCTTTTATTCAAGTGGCTATGGCTACACCTTC
V gene: TRBV27; J gene: TRBJ1-5; clone size: .; D gene: TRBD1; CDR3 protein: CASSFLGQGEISNQPQHF; CDR3 DNA: TGTGCCAGCAGTTTTCTGGGACAGGGCGAGATTAGCAATCAGCCCCAGCATTTT
V gene: TRBV5-4; J gene: TRBJ2-5; clone size: .; D gene: .; CDR3 protein: CASSLQETQYF; CDR3 DNA: TGTGCCAGCAGCCTGCAAGAGACCCAGTACTTC
V gene: TRBV5-1; J gene: TRBJ1-1; clone size: .; D gene: TRBD1; CDR3 protein: CASSPGQGAPTEAFF; CDR3 DNA: TGCGCCAGCAGCCCGGGACAGGGGGCGCCAACTGAAGCTTTCTTT
V gene: TRBV4-2; J gene: TRBJ1-5; clone size: once; D gene: .; CDR3 protein: CASSQERGNQPQHF; CDR3 DNA: TGTGCCAGCAGCCAAGAGAGGGGAAATCAGCCCCAGCATTTT
V gene: TRBV6-1; J gene: TRBJ1-4; clone size: .; D gene: .; CDR3 protein: CASISMDEKLFF; CDR3 DNA: TGTGCCAGCATAAGCATGGACGAAAAACTGTTTTTT
V gene: TRBV18; J gene: TRBJ2-2; clone size: .; D gene: .; CDR3 protein: CASSPERTLTGELFF; CDR3 DNA: TGTGCCAGCTCACCGGAGCGGACTCTCACCGGGGAGCTGTTTTTT
V gene: TRBV11-3; J gene: TRBJ1-4; clone size: .; D gene: .; CDR3 protein: CASSFDPIEVEKLFF; CDR3 DNA: TGTGCCAGCAGCTTCGATCCGATAGAGGTCGAAAAACTGTTTTTT
V gene: TRBV9; J gene: TRBJ2-3; clone size: .; D gene: TRBD2; CDR3 protein: CASTVGGGTDTQYF; CDR3 DNA: TGTGCCAGCACCGTGGGCGGGGGAACAGATACGCAGTATTTT
V gene: TRBV28; J gene: TRBJ2-3; clone size: .; D gene: TRBD2; CDR3 protein: CASSLGASGTDTQYF; CDR3 DNA: TGTGCCAGCAGTTTAGGGGCTAGCGGTACAGATACGCAGTATTTT
V gene: TRBV2; J gene: TRBJ1-1; clone size: .; D gene: .; CDR3 protein: CASSWTDHNTEAFF; CDR3 DNA: TGTGCCAGCAGTTGGACAGACCACAACACTGAAGCTTTCTTT
V gene: TRBV5-6; J gene: TRBJ1-1; clone size: .; D gene: .; CDR3 protein: CASSSTSRVPTEAFF; CDR3 DNA: TGTGCCAGCAGCTCAACCTCCCGGGTCCCCACTGAAGCTTTCTTT
V gene: TRBV5-6; J gene: TRBJ2-7; clone size: .; D gene: .; CDR3 protein: CASSLRGSYLYEQYF; CDR3 DNA: TGTGCCAGCAGCTTGCGAGGCAGTTATTTATACGAGCAGTACTTC
V gene: TRBV6-5; J gene: TRBJ2-1; clone size: .; D gene: .; CDR3 protein: CASSSNNNEQFF; CDR3 DNA: TGTGCCAGCAGTTCTAATAACAATGAGCAGTTCTTC
V gene: TRBV28; J gene: TRBJ2-5; clone size: .; D gene: .; CDR3 protein: CASSYGGWETQYF; CDR3 DNA: TGTGCCAGCAGTTACGGGGGCTGGGAGACCCAGTACTTC
V gene: TRBV4-3; J gene: TRBJ2-7; clone size: once; D gene: .; CDR3 protein: CASSLGGGAEEQYF; CDR3 DNA: TGCGCCAGCAGCCTGGGCGGGGGCGCGGAAGAGCAGTACTTC
V gene: TRBV4-1; J gene: TRBJ1-1; clone size: .; D gene: .; CDR3 protein: CASSQSAGGPEAFF; CDR3 DNA: TGCGCCAGCAGCCAAAGTGCTGGAGGGCCTGAAGCTTTCTTT
V gene: TRBV28; J gene: TRBJ1-1; clone size: .; D gene: TRBD1; CDR3 protein: CASSLGTGVNTEAFF; CDR3 DNA: TGTGCCAGCAGTTTGGGGACAGGGGTCAACACTGAAGCTTTCTTT